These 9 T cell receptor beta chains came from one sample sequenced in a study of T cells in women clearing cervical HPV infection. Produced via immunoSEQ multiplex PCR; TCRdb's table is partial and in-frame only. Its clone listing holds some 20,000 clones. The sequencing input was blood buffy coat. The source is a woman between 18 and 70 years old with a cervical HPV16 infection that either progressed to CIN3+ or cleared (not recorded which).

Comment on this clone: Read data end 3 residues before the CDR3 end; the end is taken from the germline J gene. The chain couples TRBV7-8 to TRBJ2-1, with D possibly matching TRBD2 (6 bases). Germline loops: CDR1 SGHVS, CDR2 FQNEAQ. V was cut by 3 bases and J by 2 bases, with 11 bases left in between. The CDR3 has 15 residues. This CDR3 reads CASSLSRGPYNEQFF. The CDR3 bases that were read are TGTGCCAGCAGCTTGTCGCGGGGACCCTACAATGAG. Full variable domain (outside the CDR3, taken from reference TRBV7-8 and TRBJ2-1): GAGVSQSPRYKVAKRGQDVALRCDPISGHVSLFWYQQALGQGPEFLTYFQNEAQLDKSGLPSDRFFAERPEGSVSTLKIQRTQQEDSAVYLCASSLSRGPYNEQFFGPGTRLTVL.

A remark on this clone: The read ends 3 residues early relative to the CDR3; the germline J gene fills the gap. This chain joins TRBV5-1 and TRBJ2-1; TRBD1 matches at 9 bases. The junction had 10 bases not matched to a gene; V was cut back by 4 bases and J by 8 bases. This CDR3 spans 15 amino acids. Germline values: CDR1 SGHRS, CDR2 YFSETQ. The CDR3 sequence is CASSPEDRGFDEQFF. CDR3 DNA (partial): TGCGCCAGCAGCCCGGAGGACAGGGGTTTCGATGAG.

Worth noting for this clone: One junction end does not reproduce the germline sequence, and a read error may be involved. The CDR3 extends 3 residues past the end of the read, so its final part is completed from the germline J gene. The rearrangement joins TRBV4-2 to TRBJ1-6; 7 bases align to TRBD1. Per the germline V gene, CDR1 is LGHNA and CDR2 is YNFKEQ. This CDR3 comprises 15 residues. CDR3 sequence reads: CASSQEGGGTSPLHF. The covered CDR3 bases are TGCGCCAGCAGCCAAGAAGGGGGCGGAACTTCACCC.

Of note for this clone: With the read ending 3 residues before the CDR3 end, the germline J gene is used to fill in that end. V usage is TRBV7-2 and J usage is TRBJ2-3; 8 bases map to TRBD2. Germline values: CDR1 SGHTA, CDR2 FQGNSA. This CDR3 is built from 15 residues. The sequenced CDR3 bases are TGTGCCAGCAGCTTTAATAGCGGGACCCAAGAGACG. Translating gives CASSFNSGTQET. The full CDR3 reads CASSFNSGTQETQYF.

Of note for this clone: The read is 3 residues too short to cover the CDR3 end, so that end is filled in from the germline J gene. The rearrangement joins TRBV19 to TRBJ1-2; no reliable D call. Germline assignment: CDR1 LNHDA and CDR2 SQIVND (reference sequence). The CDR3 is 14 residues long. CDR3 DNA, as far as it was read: TGTGCCAGTATCAGCGGGAGATACACAGATACC. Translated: CASISGRYTDT. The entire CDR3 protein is CASISGRYTDTYTF.

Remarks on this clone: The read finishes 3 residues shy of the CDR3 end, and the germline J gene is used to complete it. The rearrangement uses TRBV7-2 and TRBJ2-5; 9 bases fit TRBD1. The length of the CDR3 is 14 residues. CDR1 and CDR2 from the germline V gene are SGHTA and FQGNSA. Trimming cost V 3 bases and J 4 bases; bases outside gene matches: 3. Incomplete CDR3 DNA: TGTGCCAGCAGCTTCGGGACAGGGAGAGAGACC. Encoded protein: CASSFGTGRET. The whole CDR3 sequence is CASSFGTGRETQYF.

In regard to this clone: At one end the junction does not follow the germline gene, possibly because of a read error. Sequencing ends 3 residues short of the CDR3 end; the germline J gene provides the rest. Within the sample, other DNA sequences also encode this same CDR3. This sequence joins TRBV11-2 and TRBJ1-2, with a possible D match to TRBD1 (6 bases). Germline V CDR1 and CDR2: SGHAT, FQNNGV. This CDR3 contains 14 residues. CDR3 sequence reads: CASSARTENYGYTF. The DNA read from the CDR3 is TGTGCCAGCAGCGCTCGGACAGAGAACTATGGA.

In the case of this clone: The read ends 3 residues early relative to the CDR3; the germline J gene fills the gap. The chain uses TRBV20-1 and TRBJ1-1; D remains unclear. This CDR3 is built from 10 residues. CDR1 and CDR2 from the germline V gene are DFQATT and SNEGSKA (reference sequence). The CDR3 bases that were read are TGCAGTGCTCCCGGGGAGAAA. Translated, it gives CSAPGEK. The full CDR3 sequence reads CSAPGEKAFF.

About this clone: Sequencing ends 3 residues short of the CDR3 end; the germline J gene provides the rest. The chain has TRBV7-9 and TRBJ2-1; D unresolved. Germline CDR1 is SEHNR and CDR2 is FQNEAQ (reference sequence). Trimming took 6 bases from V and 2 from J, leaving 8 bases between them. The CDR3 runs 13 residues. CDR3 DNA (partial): TGTGCCAGCAGTTTTATCCCCTACAATGAG. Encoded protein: CASSFIPYNE. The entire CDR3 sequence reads CASSFIPYNEQFF.